The rows below give T cell receptor beta chains drawn from one sample of a study of shared clonotypes between healthy human individuals. TCRdb's copy holds only in-frame clones and misses some; the assay was immunoSEQ multiplex PCR. The profile covers about 2.3 million clones, with 92% appearing a single time and 0.3% to 0.45% taken by the ten largest. The sequenced sample was naive CD4+ T cells from PBMCs. The receptors originated from a man between 18 and 35 years old in good health. Some clones in this sample may be carry-over from other donors' samples. The CDR3 runs from the conserved cysteine through the conserved F or W. The order of the fields is clone size, V gene, J gene, D gene, CDR3 protein, CDR3 DNA. A D gene is named only where the DNA matches it firmly. Not every row has a clone size; where given, it reads once, few, many or a size class.

>.|TRBV7-6|TRBJ2-7|.
CASSLGTDSKQYF
TGTGCCAGCAGCTTAGGTACAGATTCGAAGCAGTACTTC
>few|TRBV18|TRBJ2-1|TRBD1
CASSPSLGTGYSEQFF
TGTGCCAGCTCACCATCCCTGGGGACAGGATACAGTGAGCAGTTCTTC
>once|TRBV28|TRBJ2-7|TRBD1
CASRGGHPNEQYF
TGTGCCAGCAGAGGGGGCCACCCCAACGAGCAGTACTTC
>.|TRBV5-1|TRBJ2-3|.
CASSTGGQYTQYF
TGCGCCAGCAGCACGGGGGGCCAATATACGCAGTATTTT
>.|TRBV10-3|TRBJ2-1|.
CAISDHPGPTTNEQFF
TGTGCCATCAGTGATCATCCGGGACCTACTACAAATGAGCAGTTCTTC
>.|TRBV6-5|TRBJ2-7|TRBD1
CASRRDRAYEQYF
TGTGCCAGCAGACGCGACAGGGCCTACGAGCAGTACTTC
>few|TRBV6-5|TRBJ1-5|.
CASRIDGNQPQHF
TGTGCCAGCAGGATCGACGGGAATCAGCCCCAGCATTTT
>.|TRBV10-3|TRBJ2-1|.
CAITATAYNEQFF
TGTGCCATCACCGCAACAGCCTACAATGAGCAGTTCTTC
>.|TRBV28|TRBJ1-3|TRBD1
CASSWWGGQGGNTIYF
TGTGCCAGCAGTTGGTGGGGAGGACAGGGGGGAAACACCATATATTTT
>.|TRBV9|TRBJ1-2|.
CASSPKERSNYGYTF
TGTGCCAGCAGCCCAAAAGAAAGATCTAACTATGGCTACACCTTC
>.|TRBV5-4|TRBJ1-1|.
CASSIAGPNTEAFF
TGTGCCAGCAGCATCGCGGGACCAAACACTGAAGCTTTCTTT
>.|TRBV10-3|TRBJ2-5|TRBD2
CAMGREGETQYF
TGTGCCATGGGGCGGGAGGGGGAGACCCAGTACTTC
>.|TRBV6-5|TRBJ2-3|.
CASSRVRSDTQYF
TGTGCCAGCAGTAGAGTCAGGTCAGATACGCAGTATTTT
>.|TRBV5-5|TRBJ1-4|.
CASSRSRDEKLFF
TGTGCCAGCAGCCGTTCCAGGGATGAAAAACTGTTTTTT
>.|TRBV15|TRBJ2-7|.
CATSRDLRDGYYEQYF
TGTGCCACCAGCAGAGACCTCCGGGACGGATACTACGAGCAGTACTTC
>.|TRBV19|TRBJ2-2|.
CASSKQTNTGELFF
TGTGCCAGTAGTAAGCAGACGAACACCGGGGAGCTGTTTTTT
>.|TRBV6-4|TRBJ1-5|.
CAILHTNQPQHF
TGTGCCATCCTACACACCAATCAGCCCCAGCATTTT
>once|TRBV27|TRBJ1-5|TRBD1
CASSQLDRGNQPQHF
TGTGCCAGCAGTCAATTGGACAGGGGCAATCAGCCCCAGCATTTT